The 25 T cell receptor beta chains reported below all come from one sample, sequenced in a study of T cells expressing NK-cell markers. TCRdb reworked the 5' RACE reads into one entry per CDR3 protein, no DNA. The listing records a few hundred thousand distinct CDR3 sequences. The sequenced material came from blood T cells: a sorted CD56 or NKG2C T cell subset, CD4+ or CD8+ T cells, or bulk PBMC T cells (not recorded which). The receptors derive from a man between 18 and 29 years old in good health.

The chain is built from TRBV20-1 and TRBJ2-3; there is no DNA to check the TCRdb D call of TRBD2. The CDR3 sequence is 18 residues long. The V gene's germline CDR1 is DFQATT and CDR2 SNEGSKA (reference sequence). CDR3 loop: CSARRLAGEEGSTDTQYF.

CDR3 in amino acids: CASSLEAGRGEQYF. The V call is TRBV7-2, the J call TRBJ2-7; as DNA is missing, the TRBD2 call by TCRdb cannot be tested. The CDR3 contains 14 residues. CDR1 SGHTA and CDR2 FQGNSA come from the germline V gene.

The rearrangement uses TRBV29-1 and TRBJ2-5; the D call from TCRdb, TRBD2, cannot be confirmed without DNA. The CDR3 totals 14 residues. Germline V gene lookup returns CDR1 SQVTM and CDR2 ANQGSEA. The CDR3 reads CSVASGSVQETQYF.

This chain joins TRBV7-2 and TRBJ2-1. This CDR3 is 11 amino acids long. Germline CDR1 is SGHTA and CDR2 is FQGNSA. This CDR3 reads CASSSPDEEFF.

The chain carries TRBV20-1 and TRBJ1-5. Germline values: CDR1 DFQATT, CDR2 SNEGSKA (reference sequence). This CDR3 comprises 17 residues. CDR3 loop: CSAREAIMGYSNQPQHF.

This rearrangement joins TRBV12-3 or TRBV12-4 to TRBJ2-5; TCRdb picks TRBD1, but there is no DNA to check that call. The CDR3 runs to 15 residues. The CDR3 loop is CASSLFQGTQETQYF.

The V gene is TRBV5-5, the J gene TRBJ1-5; checking the TCRdb D call of TRBD1 is not possible without DNA. The CDR3 totals 15 residues. The germline V gene encodes CDR1 SGHKS and CDR2 YYEKEE (reference sequence). CDR3 sequence reads: CASSSRTGINQPQHF. Drawing the rest from reference TRBV5-5 and TRBJ1-5, the complete variable domain is DAGVTQSPTHLIKTRGQQVTLRCSPISGHKSVSWYQQVLGQGPQFIFQYYEKEERGRGNFPDRFSARQFPNYSSELNVNALLLGDSALYLCASSSRTGINQPQHFGDGTRLSIL.

The chain couples TRBV24-1 to TRBJ2-5; TCRdb's D call, TRBD2, is unchecked because there is no DNA. Germline V gene data show CDR1 as KGHDR and CDR2 as SFDVKD. The CDR3 length is 14 residues. CDR3 sequence reads: CATSAGLAGETQYF.

This chain joins TRBV10-3 and TRBJ1-1; TCRdb reports TRBD1, a call that lacks DNA to check it against. The CDR3 is 15 residues long. Per germline, CDR1 ENHRY and CDR2 SYGVKD. Here the CDR3 reads CAINTPGTGRTEAFF.

The chain carries TRBV7-2 and TRBJ2-7; the D call from TCRdb, TRBD2, cannot be confirmed without DNA. In germline, CDR1 is SGHTA, CDR2 FQGNSA. The CDR3 is made up of 15 amino acids. CDR3 residues: CASSWGLAGIYEQYF.

The chain has TRBV4-2 and TRBJ2-1; no DNA is available, so the TRBD2 call from TCRdb remains unchecked. The length of the CDR3 is 21 residues. The germline CDR1 and CDR2 sequences are LGHNA and YNFKEQ. CDR3: CASSPSPRGLVSLGSYNEQFF.

The chain recombines TRBV28 with TRBJ2-5; there is no DNA to check the TCRdb D call of TRBD1. Germline V gene data show CDR1 as MDHEN and CDR2 as SYDVKM. The CDR3 extends over 13 amino acids. The CDR3 sequence is CASSTGGGETQYF. The whole variable domain, filled in from reference TRBV28 and TRBJ2-5, reads DVKVTQSSRYLVKRTGEKVFLECVQDMDHENMFWYRQDPGLGLRLIYFSYDVKMKEKGDIPEGYSVSREKKERFSLILESASTNQTSMYLCASSTGGGETQYFGPGTRLLVL.

The CDR3 protein is CASSLIAGGPHEQYF. This chain joins TRBV7-3 and TRBJ2-7; TCRdb's D gene call, TRBD2, goes unchecked for lack of DNA. Per germline, CDR1 SGHTA and CDR2 FQGTGA. The CDR3 contains 15 residues.

The CDR3 protein is CASSYGLIPNEQFF. The V gene is TRBV6-5, the J gene TRBJ2-1. The CDR3 runs 14 residues. The V gene's germline CDR1 is MNHEY and CDR2 SVGAGI.

The V call is TRBV7-2, the J call TRBJ2-2; TCRdb indicates TRBD1, and absent DNA this call remains unverified. The length of the CDR3 is 14 residues. Germline lookup yields CDR1 SGHTA and CDR2 FQGNSA. CDR3 protein: CASSLVGRGGELFF.

The chain uses TRBV6-4 and TRBJ1-2. The germline V gene encodes CDR1 MRHNA and CDR2 SNTAGT. This CDR3 region has 17 residues. The CDR3 loop is CASRNYRERRSGYGYTF.

The rearrangement uses TRBV6-5 and TRBJ2-7; TCRdb lists TRBD2, though no DNA is available to test this call. The CDR3 runs to 17 residues. CDR1 and CDR2 (germline): MNHEY, SVGAGI. The CDR3 region is CASSFSRTSGMAYEQYF.

The gene calls are TRBV18 and TRBJ1-3. The length of the CDR3 is 16 residues. Per the germline V gene, CDR1 is KGHSH and CDR2 is LQKENI. Here the CDR3 reads CASSPPGRVSGNTIYF.

J is TRBJ1-2 and V is TRBV20-1. The CDR3 has 11 amino acids. Germline loops: CDR1 DFQATT, CDR2 SNEGSKA (reference sequence). The CDR3 sequence is CSAQTNYGYTF.

The chain carries TRBV12-3 or TRBV12-4 and TRBJ2-2; TCRdb's D call, TRBD2, is unchecked because there is no DNA. The CDR3 loop spans 16 amino acids. CDR3 sequence: CASSSPRAPGTGELFF.

The chain couples TRBV7-9 to TRBJ2-1; TCRdb proposes TRBD1, but this gene call is untestable without DNA. The CDR3 spans 14 residues. The germline gives CDR1 SEHNR, CDR2 FQNEAQ (reference sequence). Here the CDR3 reads CASSPGTQNNEQFF.

The CDR3 sequence: CASSLNAGGTGDTQYF. This chain uses TRBV7-2 with TRBJ2-3; TCRdb indicates TRBD2, and absent DNA this call remains unverified. The CDR3 contains 16 residues. CDR1 and CDR2 from the germline V gene are SGHTA and FQGNSA.

V gene TRBV14 combines with J gene TRBJ1-4; checking the TCRdb D call of TRBD1 is not possible without DNA. The CDR3 loop spans 15 amino acids. Germline CDR1 reads SGHDN; CDR2 reads FVKESK. Here the CDR3 reads CASSQRARGGEKLFF.

The V call is TRBV20-1, the J call TRBJ2-3; as DNA is missing, the TRBD2 call by TCRdb cannot be tested. This CDR3 has 14 residues. Germline lookup yields CDR1 DFQATT and CDR2 SNEGSKA (reference sequence). Here the CDR3 reads CSAGDPSPGDTQYF.

The V call is TRBV25-1, the J call TRBJ2-7. The CDR3 is made up of 11 amino acids. Germline values: CDR1 MGHDK, CDR2 SYGVNS. This CDR3 is CASRGIHEQYF.